The rows below give T cell receptor beta chains drawn from one sample of a study of PD-1 blockade in classical Hodgkin lymphoma. Method: immunoSEQ multiplex PCR; TCRdb's copy keeps in-frame clones and lacks some. The sample has about 17,000 clones; 55% to 70% are singletons. The source material was peripheral blood mononuclear cells (PBMCs), sampled before the second cycle of nivolumab. Every receptor here comes from a human donor with classical Hodgkin lymphoma. CDR3s include the opening cysteine and the closing phenylalanine or tryptophan. A D gene is named only where the DNA matches it firmly. Clone size is given for some rows only: seen once, a few or many times, or a class if the clone is expanded.

J: TRBJ2-1
V: TRBV7-9
size: -
D: TRBD1
CDR3: CASSFGTGGYNEQFF
DNA: TGTGCCAGCAGCTTCGGGACAGGGGGCTACAATGAGCAGTTCTTC

J: TRBJ2-3
V: TRBV29-1
size: -
D: -
CDR3: CSVGYTDTQYF
DNA: TGCAGCGTTGGGTACACAGATACGCAGTATTTT

J: TRBJ2-1
V: TRBV28
size: -
D: -
CDR3: CASRLGNRYNEQFF
DNA: TGTGCCAGCAGACTGGGGAACAGGTACAATGAGCAGTTCTTC

J: TRBJ2-4
V: TRBV28
size: once
D: -
CDR3: CASSLGGIAKNIQYF
DNA: TGTGCCAGCAGTTTGGGCGGTATAGCCAAAAACATTCAGTACTTC

J: TRBJ2-7
V: TRBV11-2
size: -
D: TRBD2
CDR3: CASSLGPSGMTYEQYF
DNA: TGTGCCAGCAGCTTAGGTCCTAGCGGCATGACCTACGAGCAGTACTTC

J: TRBJ2-7
V: TRBV27
size: once
D: TRBD2
CDR3: CASSPGTIVLEQYF
DNA: TGTGCCAGCAGTCCCGGGACTATCGTCCTCGAGCAGTACTTC

J: TRBJ2-2
V: TRBV2
size: -
D: -
CDR3: CASSGQGNTGELFF
DNA: TGTGCCAGCAGTGGCCAGGGCAACACCGGGGAGCTGTTTTTT

J: TRBJ1-1
V: TRBV7-9
size: -
D: -
CDR3: CASSLGGDPNTEAFF
DNA: TGTGCCAGCAGCTTAGGAGGGGACCCAAACACTGAAGCTTTCTTT

J: TRBJ2-2
V: TRBV29-1
size: medium-sized
D: TRBD2
CDR3: CSGISGTSGTGELFF
DNA: TGCAGCGGGATCTCCGGGACTAGCGGTACCGGGGAGCTGTTTTTT

J: TRBJ1-4
V: TRBV4-2
size: few
D: -
CDR3: CASSQLQSNEKLFF
DNA: TGTGCCAGCAGCCAACTTCAGTCTAATGAAAAACTGTTTTTT

J: TRBJ1-6
V: TRBV5-1
size: -
D: -
CDR3: CASSLDGNSPLHF
DNA: TGCGCCAGCAGCTTGGACGGGAATTCACCCCTCCACTTT

J: TRBJ2-1
V: TRBV2
size: once
D: TRBD2
CDR3: CASTSPGTSGAWEQFF
DNA: TGTGCCAGCACATCACCCGGGACTAGCGGGGCTTGGGAGCAGTTCTTC

J: TRBJ1-1
V: TRBV4-2
size: -
D: -
CDR3: CASSQDVAQNTEAFF
DNA: TGTGCCAGCAGCCAAGATGTGGCCCAGAACACTGAAGCTTTCTTT

J: TRBJ1-6
V: TRBV19
size: -
D: -
CDR3: CASTGAVEQGQSYNSPLHF
DNA: TGTGCCAGTACGGGGGCTGTCGAACAGGGACAATCCTATAATTCACCCCTCCACTTT

J: TRBJ1-2
V: TRBV5-1
size: -
D: TRBD1
CDR3: CASSSYRQGEEADGYTF
DNA: TGCGCCAGCAGCTCCTACCGACAGGGAGAGGAAGCAGATGGCTACACCTTC

J: TRBJ2-1
V: TRBV5-4
size: medium-sized
D: TRBD2
CDR3: CASSSPGTSDNEQFF
DNA: TGTGCCAGCAGCTCACCCGGGACTAGCGACAATGAGCAGTTCTTC

J: TRBJ2-7
V: TRBV28
size: once
D: -
CDR3: CASSLRGSYEQYF
DNA: TGTGCCAGCAGTTTAAGGGGCAGCTACGAGCAGTACTTC

J: TRBJ2-7
V: TRBV7-2
size: -
D: -
CDR3: CASSSNPGRQYF
DNA: TGTGCCAGCAGCTCCAACCCGGGGCGGCAGTACTTC

J: TRBJ1-1
V: TRBV7-2
size: -
D: -
CDR3: CASSLDRNTEAFF
DNA: TGTGCCAGCAGCTTAGACAGGAACACTGAAGCTTTCTTT

J: TRBJ1-5
V: TRBV18
size: -
D: TRBD1
CDR3: CASSGQGSNQPQHF
DNA: TGTGCCAGCTCCGGACAGGGCAGCAATCAGCCCCAGCATTTT

J: TRBJ2-7
V: TRBV7-3
size: -
D: -
CDR3: CASSRGVGEGYEQYF
DNA: TGTGCCAGCAGTCGAGGGGTGGGAGAGGGCTACGAGCAGTACTTC

J: TRBJ2-7
V: TRBV13
size: once
D: TRBD2
CDR3: CASSLLAGTYEQYF
DNA: TGTGCCAGCAGCTTGCTAGCGGGGACCTACGAGCAGTACTTC

J: TRBJ1-6
V: TRBV19
size: medium-sized
D: -
CDR3: CASSIQANSYNSPLHF
DNA: TGTGCCAGTAGTATCCAGGCGAACTCCTATAATTCACCCCTCCACTTT

J: TRBJ1-1
V: TRBV19
size: -
D: -
CDR3: CASSIGTAREAFF
DNA: TGTGCCAGTAGTATAGGGACAGCCCGTGAAGCTTTCTTT

J: TRBJ2-7
V: TRBV4-2
size: -
D: -
CDR3: CASSRTPGGDYEQYF
DNA: TGTGCCAGCAGCCGGACCCCAGGGGGGGACTACGAGCAGTACTTC

J: TRBJ2-7
V: TRBV7-8
size: -
D: -
CDR3: CASSPRGGSYEQYF
DNA: TGTGCCAGCAGCCCGAGGGGGGGCTCCTACGAGCAGTACTTC

J: TRBJ2-5
V: TRBV5-1
size: -
D: -
CDR3: CASSSGETQYF
DNA: TGTGCCAGCAGCTCGGGAGAGACCCAGTACTTC

J: TRBJ2-7
V: TRBV5-1
size: -
D: -
CDR3: CASTSGGANSYEQYF
DNA: TGCGCCAGCACCTCAGGTGGGGCTAACTCCTACGAGCAGTACTTC

J: TRBJ2-2
V: TRBV15
size: -
D: TRBD2
CDR3: CATSQTSGRFNTGELFF
DNA: TGTGCCACCAGCCAGACTAGCGGGAGGTTTAACACCGGGGAGCTGTTTTTT

J: TRBJ1-5
V: TRBV5-6
size: -
D: -
CDR3: CASRAPPDLGVNQPQHF
DNA: TGTGCCAGCAGAGCTCCCCCGGACCTGGGGGTCAATCAGCCCCAGCATTTT

J: TRBJ1-2
V: TRBV7-2
size: once
D: -
CDR3: CASSFDYGYTF
DNA: TGTGCCAGCAGCTTCGACTATGGCTACACCTTC

J: TRBJ2-2
V: TRBV19
size: few
D: -
CDR3: CASSAVMVEYTGELFF
DNA: TGTGCCAGTAGTGCAGTAATGGTCGAATACACCGGGGAGCTGTTTTTT

J: TRBJ1-1
V: TRBV6-1
size: -
D: TRBD1
CDR3: CASSVGQGGGIEAFF
DNA: TGTGCCAGCAGTGTCGGACAGGGTGGGGGTATTGAAGCTTTCTTT

J: TRBJ1-2
V: TRBV2
size: -
D: TRBD1
CDR3: CASNLDRDANYGYTF
DNA: TGTGCCAGCAATTTAGACAGGGATGCTAACTATGGCTACACCTTC

J: TRBJ2-7
V: TRBV9
size: few
D: TRBD1
CDR3: CASSVAGGVNEQYF
DNA: TGTGCCAGCAGCGTAGCAGGGGGAGTAAACGAGCAGTACTTC

J: TRBJ1-4
V: TRBV7-2
size: -
D: -
CDR3: CASSSVEKLFF
DNA: TGTGCCAGCAGCTCAGTGGAAAAACTGTTTTTT

J: TRBJ2-1
V: TRBV14
size: -
D: TRBD2
CDR3: CASSHGLAGGPRYNEQFF
DNA: TGTGCCAGCAGCCACGGACTAGCGGGAGGGCCGCGATACAATGAGCAGTTCTTC

J: TRBJ1-2
V: TRBV7-9
size: -
D: TRBD1
CDR3: CASRLTGGEGYGYTF
DNA: TGTGCCAGCAGGTTGACAGGGGGCGAAGGATATGGCTACACCTTC

J: TRBJ2-7
V: TRBV5-1
size: -
D: -
CDR3: CASSLGTQSYEQYF
DNA: TGCGCCAGCAGCCTCGGGACTCAATCCTACGAGCAGTACTTC

J: TRBJ2-2
V: TRBV5-4
size: medium-sized
D: -
CDR3: CASSPRVGELFF
DNA: TGTGCCAGCAGTCCCAGGGTCGGGGAGCTGTTTTTT

J: TRBJ2-3
V: TRBV5-4
size: few
D: -
CDR3: CASSDSTDTQYF
DNA: TGTGCCAGCAGCGATAGCACAGATACGCAGTATTTT

J: TRBJ2-1
V: TRBV5-6
size: medium-sized
D: -
CDR3: CASSRDGLAGGVDEQFF
DNA: TGTGCCAGCAGCCGGGACGGCCTAGCTGGCGGAGTGGATGAGCAGTTCTTC

J: TRBJ2-2
V: TRBV6-5
size: -
D: -
CDR3: CASRQKVRGVGELFF
DNA: TGTGCCAGCAGGCAAAAGGTTCGAGGAGTCGGGGAGCTGTTTTTT

J: TRBJ2-1
V: TRBV5-1
size: -
D: TRBD2
CDR3: CASSDGLAGNEQFF
DNA: TGCGCCAGCAGCGATGGACTAGCGGGAAATGAGCAGTTCTTC

J: TRBJ2-7
V: TRBV27
size: -
D: TRBD1
CDR3: CASSPVDRVDYEQYF
DNA: TGTGCCAGCAGCCCTGTGGACAGGGTCGACTACGAGCAGTACTTC

J: TRBJ2-7
V: TRBV7-2
size: once
D: -
CDR3: CASSPWVGLAAEQYF
DNA: TGTGCCAGCAGCCCCTGGGTGGGGCTAGCCGCCGAGCAGTACTTC

J: TRBJ2-7
V: TRBV15
size: -
D: TRBD1
CDR3: CATSRGDSSSYEQYF
DNA: TGTGCCACCAGCAGAGGGGACAGTTCTTCCTACGAGCAGTACTTC

J: TRBJ2-7
V: TRBV11-1
size: -
D: TRBD2
CDR3: CASSLALGSGFSYEQYF
DNA: TGTGCCAGCAGCTTAGCGCTTGGTAGCGGGTTCTCCTACGAGCAGTACTTC

J: TRBJ2-5
V: TRBV28
size: -
D: -
CDR3: CASSFEQGGFQETQYF
DNA: TGTGCCAGCAGTTTCGAACAAGGAGGCTTCCAAGAGACCCAGTACTTC

J: TRBJ2-3
V: TRBV28
size: -
D: -
CDR3: CASSLLQGATDTQYF
DNA: TGTGCCAGCAGTTTACTACAGGGCGCCACAGATACGCAGTATTTT

J: TRBJ2-7
V: TRBV6-6
size: -
D: -
CDR3: CASSASIYEQYF
DNA: TGTGCCAGCAGTGCCAGTATCTACGAGCAGTACTTC

J: TRBJ2-1
V: TRBV15
size: -
D: TRBD2
CDR3: CATQHRGTSGIRGNEQFF
DNA: TGTGCCACCCAACACAGAGGGACTAGCGGGATAAGGGGCAATGAGCAGTTCTTC

J: TRBJ2-2
V: TRBV15
size: medium-sized
D: -
CDR3: CATSRTDNTGELFF
DNA: TGTGCCACCAGCAGGACAGACAACACCGGGGAGCTGTTTTTT

J: TRBJ2-7
V: TRBV2
size: -
D: TRBD1
CDR3: CASSLYGGQAYEQYF
DNA: TGTGCCAGCAGTTTATATGGAGGACAGGCCTACGAGCAGTACTTC

J: TRBJ2-1
V: TRBV5-1
size: -
D: TRBD1
CDR3: CASSHQTGKRNNEQFF
DNA: TGCGCCAGCAGCCACCAGACAGGGAAGAGAAACAATGAGCAGTTCTTC

J: TRBJ1-1
V: TRBV6-6
size: -
D: -
CDR3: CASSKRREDTEAFF
DNA: TGTGCCAGCAGTAAGAGAAGGGAGGACACTGAAGCTTTCTTT

J: TRBJ1-1
V: TRBV7-9
size: -
D: -
CDR3: CASSLEGGVEAFF
DNA: TGTGCCAGCAGCTTAGAGGGAGGGGTTGAAGCTTTCTTT